The entry that follows covers one T cell receptor beta chain sequence. Its specificity is not known. The germline V gene has CDR1 ENHRY and CDR2 SYGVKD. V was trimmed by 2 bases and J by 11 bases, leaving 10 bases between them. The CDR3 loop spans 12 amino acids. This record belongs to a study of T cell responses to AZD1222 COVID-19 vaccine. Whole-study context: Pooled samples include second doses given at about 4 or 12 weeks. Study results and limitations: Repertoires were collected only later (after the peak T cell response had occurred). There were vaccine-associated CD4 TCRs across spike, dominant at 160-218 and 743-854. Most donors were white British, females outnumbered males, and clonal diversity was possibly underestimated.

Only in-frame clones appear in the TCRdb table, and some are missing; sequencing was by immunoSEQ multiplex PCR. The sample has 150,000 or so clones, 90% to 95% seen once; the top ten hold approximately 1.5%. This receptor was obtained from an adult in good health. The genes are TRBV10-3 and TRBJ1-5; D remains unclear. The sequencing here drew on peripheral blood, taken on day 0 of AZD1222 vaccination. The CDR3 region is CAISENKGTQHF. The CDR3 DNA is TGTGCCATCAGTGAGAACAAAGGAACCCAGCATTTT.